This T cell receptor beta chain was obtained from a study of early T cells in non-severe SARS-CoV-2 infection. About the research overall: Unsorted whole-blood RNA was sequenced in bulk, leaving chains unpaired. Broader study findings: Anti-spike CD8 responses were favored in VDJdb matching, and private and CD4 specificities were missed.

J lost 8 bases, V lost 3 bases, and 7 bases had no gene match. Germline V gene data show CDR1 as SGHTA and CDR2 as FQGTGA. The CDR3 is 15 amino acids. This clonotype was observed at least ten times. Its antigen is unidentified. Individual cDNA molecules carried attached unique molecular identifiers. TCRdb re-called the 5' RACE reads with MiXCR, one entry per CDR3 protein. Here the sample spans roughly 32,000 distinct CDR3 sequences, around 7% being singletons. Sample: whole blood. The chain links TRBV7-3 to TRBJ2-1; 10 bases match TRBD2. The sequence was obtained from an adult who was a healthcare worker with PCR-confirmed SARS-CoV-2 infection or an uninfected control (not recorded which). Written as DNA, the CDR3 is TGTGCCAGCAGCTTTCGAGCGGGAGGGCCTGATGAGCAGTTCTTC. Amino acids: CASSFRAGGPDEQFF. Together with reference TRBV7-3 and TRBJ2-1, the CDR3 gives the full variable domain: GAGVSQTPSNKVTEKGKYVELRCDPISGHTALYWYRQSLGQGPEFLIYFQGTGAADDSGLPNDRFFAVRPEGSVSTLKIQRTERGDSAVYLCASSFRAGGPDEQFFGPGTRLTVL.